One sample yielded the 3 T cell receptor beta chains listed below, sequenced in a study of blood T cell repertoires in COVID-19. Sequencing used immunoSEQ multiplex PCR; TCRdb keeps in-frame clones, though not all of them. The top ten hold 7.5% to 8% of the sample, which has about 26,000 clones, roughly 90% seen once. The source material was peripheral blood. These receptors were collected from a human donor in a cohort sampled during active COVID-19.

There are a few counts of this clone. CDR3 residues: CATSDRGNQPQHF. Here the CDR3 DNA reads TGTGCCACCAGTGATAGGGGGAATCAGCCCCAGCATTTT. The chain employs TRBV24-1 and TRBJ1-5; possibly TRBD1 for D (6 bases). CDR3 length: 13 residues. Germline assignment: CDR1 KGHDR and CDR2 SFDVKD. The germline V and J ends were trimmed by 3 bases and 4 bases, with 6 bases remaining between them.

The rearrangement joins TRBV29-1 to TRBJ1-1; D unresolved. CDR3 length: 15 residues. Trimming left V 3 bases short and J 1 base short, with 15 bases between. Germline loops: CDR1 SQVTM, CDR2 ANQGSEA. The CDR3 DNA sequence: TGCAGCGTTGAGGCCCTCTCGACTCGGAACACTGAAGCTTTCTTT. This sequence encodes CSVEALSTRNTEAFF.

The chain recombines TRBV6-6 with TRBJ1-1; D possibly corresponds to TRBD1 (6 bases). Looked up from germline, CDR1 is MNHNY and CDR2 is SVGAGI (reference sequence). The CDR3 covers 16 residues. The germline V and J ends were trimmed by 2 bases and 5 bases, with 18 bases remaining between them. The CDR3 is CASSYQIGAGDTEAFF. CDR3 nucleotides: TGTGCCAGCAGTTACCAGATAGGGGCAGGGGATACTGAAGCTTTCTTT.